Reported below is one T cell receptor beta chain. The antigen is not known. This record belongs to a study of T cells after yellow fever vaccination. About the study: SMART-Seq v4 Ultra Low Input prepared the low-cell-number fractions.

Template switching by 5'RACE produced TCR cDNA, adding a universal primer site and UMIs. TCRdb analysed the 5' RACE reads with MiXCR anew, one entry per CDR3 protein. This sample yields hundreds of thousands of distinct CDR3 sequences, of which 13% are seen a single time; about 14% belongs to the top ten. Study-wide findings and caveats: The secondary response was weaker, and its peak arrived faster, on day 5 versus 15. A limited proportion of clonotypes was detected within both the CD4 and CD8 compartments.

CDR1 and CDR2 (germline): MRHNA, SNTAGT. The CDR3 is 13 amino acids. Trimming stripped 5 bases from V and 2 bases from J, with 8 bases between. The chain joins TRBV6-4 to TRBJ2-3, with a weak D call TRBD2 (6 bases). This sequence was found in a man aged 25 to 40 who received the YFV17D yellow fever vaccine. This specimen was PBMCs, taken on the day of the yellow fever booster vaccination. The CDR3 DNA follows: TGTGCCAGCAGTAGGGAGGACACAGATACGCAGTATTTT. As protein: CASSREDTDTQYF.